These 9 T cell receptor beta chains share one sample of origin, sequenced in a study of Graves' ophthalmopathy and Graves' hyperthyroidism. TCR beta CDR3 amplification used RNA transcripts. Investigators did first-round RT-PCR with HTBI primers, then second-round multiplex PCR. TCRdb passed the multiplex PCR reads through MiXCR, listing each CDR3 protein once. The sample has about 620,000 distinct CDR3 sequences; about 20% are singletons. The sample taken for sequencing was peripheral blood. These receptors were collected from a woman younger than 30 with stable Graves' hyperthyroidism. Some clones in this sample may be carry-over from other donors' samples.

At least ten counts were recorded for this clonotype. The V and J genes are TRBV9 and TRBJ2-5, with 8 bases aligning to TRBD1. Per germline, CDR1 SGDLS and CDR2 YYNGEE. With 0 bases clipped from V and 8 bases from J, the junction kept 3 bases outside the gene matches. There are 13 residues in the CDR3. CDR3 in DNA: TGTGCCAGCAGCGTAGATGGGACAGGTACCCAGTACTTC. The encoded protein is CASSVDGTGTQYF.

This clonotype occurred many times. The chain couples TRBV20-1 to TRBJ2-7; 11 bases fit TRBD2. Germline CDR1 reads DFQATT; CDR2 reads SNEGSKA (reference sequence). This CDR3 spans 14 amino acids. V dropped 3 bases and J dropped 2; count of bases not matched to a gene: 3. The CDR3 DNA is TGCAGTGCTAGGGGGACTAGCGGCACCTACGAGCAGTACTTC. Translation gives CSARGTSGTYEQYF.

This clonotype was counted many times. V usage is TRBV27 and J usage is TRBJ1-2; a weak D match, TRBD1 (6 bases). The CDR3 is 14 amino acids. Germline V gives CDR1 MNHEY, CDR2 SMNVEV (reference sequence). Trimming removed 6 bases at V and 4 bases at J, with 15 bases between. CDR3 in DNA: TGTGCCAGCAGACCTGCACAGGGTGTCTATGGCTACACCTTC. Translating gives CASRPAQGVYGYTF.

Notes on this clonotype: This may arise from a read error, as a much more abundant clone is one base away. The J gene is TRBJ2-7, the V gene TRBV18; possible D gene TRBD2, 5 bases. The CDR3 totals 12 residues. Per the germline V gene, CDR1 is KGHSH and CDR2 is LQKENI. This CDR3 is CTSSPGNTEQYF. The CDR3, as DNA: TGTACCAGCTCTCCCGGGAACACCGAGCAGTACTTC.

This clonotype appeared a few times. The CDR3 loop is CASSEVKDTGELFF. CDR3 DNA sequence: TGTGCCAGCAGTGAAGTGAAGGACACCGGGGAGCTGTTTTTT. This chain links TRBV6-1 with TRBJ2-2; D gene unclear. Trimming cost V 1 base and J 3 bases, with 6 bases left between them. CDR1 and CDR2 (germline): MNHNS, SASEGT. The CDR3 is 14 amino acids.

The J gene is TRBJ2-5, the V gene TRBV2; 8 nucleotides line up with TRBD2. The CDR3 consists of 14 residues. The germline V gene encodes CDR1 SNHLY and CDR2 FYNNEI. The trim removed 4 bases at V and 0 bases at J, leaving 1 base unmatched. The DNA for the CDR3 is TGTGCCAGCAGTGGCGGGGGGCACCAAGAGACCCAGTACTTC. This gives the protein CASSGGGHQETQYF.

This clonotype has a count of ten or more. This chain joins TRBV28 and TRBJ1-6; weak D call: TRBD1 (5 bases). This CDR3 has 14 residues. Germline V gene data show CDR1 as MDHEN and CDR2 as SYDVKM. Trimming pared 3 bases from V and 9 bases from J, leaving 12 bases between. CDR3 loop: CASSFQGLGSPLHF. CDR3 coding DNA: TGTGCCAGCAGTTTCCAGGGCTTAGGTTCACCCCTCCACTTT.

In this sample, this clonotype turned up a few times. This clone may be a read error of a much larger clone one base away. DNA for the CDR3: TGTGCCAGCACCAGGTATTTCGGAGACTACGAGCAGTACGTC. As protein: CASTRYFGDYEQYV. The chain links TRBV6-1 to TRBJ2-7; D not certain. CDR3 size: 14 residues. Trimming cost V 7 bases and J 3 bases, with 16 bases left between them. Germline CDR1 is MNHNS and CDR2 is SASEGT.

The V and J genes are TRBV12-3 or TRBV12-4 and TRBJ1-5, with TRBD1 matching over 7 bases. This CDR3 spans 17 amino acids. With 2 bases clipped from V and 0 bases from J, the junction kept 7 bases outside the gene matches. The CDR3 region is CASSLLSGQHSNQPQHF. CDR3 bases: TGTGCCAGCAGTTTACTCTCGGGACAGCATAGCAATCAGCCCCAGCATTTT.